The present entry profiles one T cell receptor (beta chain) with its context. This sample is part of a study of blood T cell repertoires in COVID-19. As for the study in general: Samples representing acute and convalescent COVID-19 were sourced from the United States, Italy and Spain. Sources were T cells, B-cell-depleted T cells, or PBMCs; the material itself was cDNA or gDNA.

Between the trimmed V and J ends, which lost 0 bases and 6 bases, there was a span of 13 bases. CDR3 length equals 14 residues. Germline V gene data show CDR1 as SGHRS and CDR2 as YFSETQ. Sequencing was performed with immunoSEQ multiplex PCR; in TCRdb, only in-frame clones are kept and a portion is missing. This sample yields 100,000 to 110,000 clones, of which roughly nine tenths are seen a single time; 6.5% to 8% belongs to the top ten. This TCR came from a young man in a cohort sampled during active COVID-19. The chain employs TRBV5-1 and TRBJ2-7; the D is unclear. Sequencing input: peripheral blood. The CDR3 DNA reads TGCGCCAGCAGCTTGGGTACTAAGGTTCTCGAGCAGTACTTC. The encoded protein is CASSLGTKVLEQYF.